This T cell receptor beta chain was captured by sequencing in a study of T cells in Graves' hyperthyroidism and ophthalmopathy. Study observations and caveats: Stable hyperthyroidism was told apart from ophthalmopathy by a model built on 13 V-J features.

Fresh 10 ml peripheral blood yielded PBMCs. As to this clonotype: Its antigen is currently unknown.

The CDR3 totals 16 residues. Germline V gene sequence: CDR1 GTSNPN, CDR2 SVGIG (reference sequence). The ends were cut back, 2 bases at V and 5 bases at J, with 21 bases in the middle. Template material for amplifying TCR beta CDR3 regions consisted of RNA transcripts. With the HTBI primer set, the TCR CDR3 went through a first round of RT-PCR. In TCRdb, the multiplex PCR reads were re-called with MiXCR into one record per CDR3 protein. The repertoire includes hundreds of thousands of distinct CDR3 sequences, roughly 13% of them detected once, and roughly 5.7% sits in the top ten. The V and J genes are TRBV30 and TRBJ2-5, with D possibly being TRBD1 (5 bases). This clonotype was obtained from a woman aged 25 to 39 with Graves' hyperthyroidism that later progressed to Graves' ophthalmopathy. Sequences were obtained from blood. CDR3: CAWSTALGLIEETQYF. CDR3 nucleotides: TGTGCCTGGAGTACCGCCTTGGGGCTAATAGAGGAGACCCAGTACTTC.